The entry below gives a single TCR beta chain sequence along with its context. In the original processing: Estimation of nucleated cell counts was performed using reference gene primer amplification. Measured with immunoSEQ multiplex PCR; TCRdb has only the in-frame clones, and not every one. V and J calls and clone size are those listed in that table; D and trimming were worked out from the DNA. The sample lists 100,000 to 120,000 clones; around 74% were seen once. The ends lost 4 bases at V and 5 bases at J; junction bases unmatched: 12. The CDR3 has 16 residues. Per germline, CDR1 LGHDT and CDR2 YNNKEL (reference sequence). These data are taken from a study of blood T cell repertoires in COVID-19. Study information: Acute-phase and convalescent COVID-19 samples originated in the United States, Italy and Spain. Sample material is recorded as cDNA or gDNA derived from T cells, B-cell-depleted T cells, or PBMCs.

The specimen sequenced was peripheral blood. The chain is built from TRBV3-1 (or the pseudogene TRBV3-2) and TRBJ2-7; 9 nucleotides line up with TRBD2. The sequence derives from a woman aged 70-85 years with acute or convalescent COVID-19. The CDR3 DNA reads TGTGCCAGCAGCCCCTCTTGGCGGGGGGGAGGGGACGAGCAGTACTTC. Its translation: CASSPSWRGGGDEQYF.